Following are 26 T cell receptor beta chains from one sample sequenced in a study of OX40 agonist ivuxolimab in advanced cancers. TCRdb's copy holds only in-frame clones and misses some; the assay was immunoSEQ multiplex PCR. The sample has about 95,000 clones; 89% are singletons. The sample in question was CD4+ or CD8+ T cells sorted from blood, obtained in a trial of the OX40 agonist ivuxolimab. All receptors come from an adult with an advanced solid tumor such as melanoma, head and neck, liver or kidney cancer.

The CDR3 coding sequence is TGTGCCAGCAGCTTAACTGGGACCTTACCCGGGGAGCTGTTTTTT. Protein product: CASSLTGTLPGELFF. The V gene is TRBV7-9, the J gene TRBJ2-2, with D perhaps given as TRBD1 or TRBD2 (5 bases each). The CDR3 is made up of 15 amino acids. Trimming pared 2 bases from V and 6 bases from J, leaving 13 bases between. CDR1 and CDR2 (germline): SEHNR, FQNEAQ (reference sequence).

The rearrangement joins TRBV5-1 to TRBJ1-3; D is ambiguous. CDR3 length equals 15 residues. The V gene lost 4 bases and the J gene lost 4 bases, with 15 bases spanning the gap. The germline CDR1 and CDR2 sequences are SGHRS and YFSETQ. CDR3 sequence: CASSPAEGTGNTIYF. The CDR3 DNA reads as TGCGCCAGCAGCCCGGCGGAGGGTACGGGAAACACCATATATTTT.

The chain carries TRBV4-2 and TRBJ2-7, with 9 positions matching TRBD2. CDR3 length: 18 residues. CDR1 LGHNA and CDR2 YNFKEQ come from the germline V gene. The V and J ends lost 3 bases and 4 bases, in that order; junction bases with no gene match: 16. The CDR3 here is CASSQEPLSGGTTYEQYF. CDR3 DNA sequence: TGTGCCAGCAGCCAGGAGCCCCTTAGCGGGGGTACTACATACGAGCAGTACTTC.

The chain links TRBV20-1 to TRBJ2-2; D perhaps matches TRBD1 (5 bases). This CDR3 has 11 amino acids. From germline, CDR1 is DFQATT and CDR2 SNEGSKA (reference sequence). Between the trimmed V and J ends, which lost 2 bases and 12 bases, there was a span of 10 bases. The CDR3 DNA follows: TGCAGTGCTAGACCAAGGGGAAAGCTGTTTTTT. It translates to CSARPRGKLFF.

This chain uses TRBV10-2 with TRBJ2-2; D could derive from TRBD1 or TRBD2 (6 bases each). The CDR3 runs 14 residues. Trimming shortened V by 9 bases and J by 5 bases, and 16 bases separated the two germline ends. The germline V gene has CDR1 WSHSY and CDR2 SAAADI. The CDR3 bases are TGCGCCAGTAAACCAACAGGGAGGACCGGGGAGCTGTTTTTT. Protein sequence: CASKPTGRTGELFF.

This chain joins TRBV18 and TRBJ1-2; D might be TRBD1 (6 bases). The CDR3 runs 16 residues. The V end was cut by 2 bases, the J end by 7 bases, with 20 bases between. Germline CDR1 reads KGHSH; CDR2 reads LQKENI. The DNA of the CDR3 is TGTGCCAGCTCACCAACGAGGGGGGGCGCAAGGACTGGCTACACCTTC. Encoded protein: CASSPTRGGARTGYTF.

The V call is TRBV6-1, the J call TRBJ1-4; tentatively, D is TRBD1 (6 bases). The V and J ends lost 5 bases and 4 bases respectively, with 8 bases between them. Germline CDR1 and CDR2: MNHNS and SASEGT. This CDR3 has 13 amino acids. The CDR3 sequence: CASSLRGNEKLFF. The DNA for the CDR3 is TGTGCCAGCAGTCTCAGGGGTAATGAAAAACTGTTTTTT.

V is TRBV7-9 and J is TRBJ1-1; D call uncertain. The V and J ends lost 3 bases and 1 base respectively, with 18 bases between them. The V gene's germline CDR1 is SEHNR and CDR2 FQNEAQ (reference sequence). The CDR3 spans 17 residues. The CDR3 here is CASSFGSYPLRNTEAFF. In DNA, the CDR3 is TGTGCCAGCAGCTTCGGGAGTTACCCTTTAAGGAACACTGAAGCTTTCTTT.

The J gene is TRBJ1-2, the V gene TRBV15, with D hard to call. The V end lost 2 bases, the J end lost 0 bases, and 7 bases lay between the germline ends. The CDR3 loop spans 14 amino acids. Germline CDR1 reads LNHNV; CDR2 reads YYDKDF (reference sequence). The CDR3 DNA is TGTGCCACCAGCAGACAGGAAACTAACTATGGCTACACCTTC. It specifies CATSRQETNYGYTF.

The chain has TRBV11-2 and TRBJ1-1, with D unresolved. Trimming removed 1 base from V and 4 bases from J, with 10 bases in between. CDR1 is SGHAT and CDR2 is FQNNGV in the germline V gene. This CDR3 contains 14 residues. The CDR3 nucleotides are TGTGCCAGCAGCTTAGTGGGCAGATTCACTGAAGCTTTCTTT. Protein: CASSLVGRFTEAFF.

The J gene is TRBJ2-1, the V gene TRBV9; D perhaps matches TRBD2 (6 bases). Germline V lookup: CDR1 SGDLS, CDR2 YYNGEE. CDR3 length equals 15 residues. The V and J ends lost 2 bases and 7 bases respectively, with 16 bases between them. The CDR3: CASSVRGRPRNEQFF. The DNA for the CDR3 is TGTGCCAGCAGCGTTAGAGGGAGGCCCCGAAATGAGCAGTTCTTC.

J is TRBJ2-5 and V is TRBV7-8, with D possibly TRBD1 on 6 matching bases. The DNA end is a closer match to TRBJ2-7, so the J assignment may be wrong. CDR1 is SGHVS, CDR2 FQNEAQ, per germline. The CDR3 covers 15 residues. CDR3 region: CASSLKKGTTYEQYF. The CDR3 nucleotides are TGTGCCAGCAGCTTAAAAAAGGGGACAACCTACGAGCAGTACTTC.

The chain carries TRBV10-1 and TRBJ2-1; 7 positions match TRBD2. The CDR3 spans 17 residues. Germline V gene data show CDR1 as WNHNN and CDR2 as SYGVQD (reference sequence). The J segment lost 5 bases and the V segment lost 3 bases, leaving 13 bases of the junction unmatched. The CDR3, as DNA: TGCGCCAGCAGTGACTCTACCACCGGGACTACCAACAATGAGCAGTTCTTC. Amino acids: CASSDSTTGTTNNEQFF.

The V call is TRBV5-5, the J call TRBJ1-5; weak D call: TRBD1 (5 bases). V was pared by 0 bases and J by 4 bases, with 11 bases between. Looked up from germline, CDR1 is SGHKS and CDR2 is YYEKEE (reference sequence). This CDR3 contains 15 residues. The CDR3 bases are TGTGCCAGCAGCTTGGGGTCCGGGACTAATCAGCCCCAGCATTTT. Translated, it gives CASSLGSGTNQPQHF.

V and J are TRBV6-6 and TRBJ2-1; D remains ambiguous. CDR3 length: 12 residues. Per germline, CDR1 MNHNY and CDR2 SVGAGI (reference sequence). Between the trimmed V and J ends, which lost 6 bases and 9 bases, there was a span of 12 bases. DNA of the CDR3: TGTGCCAGCAGATCCCCTACGGGTGAGCAGTTCTTC. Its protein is CASRSPTGEQFF.

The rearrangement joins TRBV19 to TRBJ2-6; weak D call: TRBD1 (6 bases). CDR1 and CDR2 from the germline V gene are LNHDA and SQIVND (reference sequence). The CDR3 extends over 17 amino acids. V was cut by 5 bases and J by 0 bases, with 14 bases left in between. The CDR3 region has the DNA TGTGCCAGTAGTTCGGGACATTCGATCTCTGGGGCCAACGTCCTGACTTTC. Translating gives CASSSGHSISGANVLTF.

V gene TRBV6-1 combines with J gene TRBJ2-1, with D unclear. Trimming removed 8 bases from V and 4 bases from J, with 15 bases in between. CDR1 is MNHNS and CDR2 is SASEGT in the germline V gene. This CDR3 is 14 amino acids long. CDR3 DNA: TGTGCCAGCCGCGAGGACCAAAGTTACAATGAGCAGTTCTTC. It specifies CASREDQSYNEQFF.

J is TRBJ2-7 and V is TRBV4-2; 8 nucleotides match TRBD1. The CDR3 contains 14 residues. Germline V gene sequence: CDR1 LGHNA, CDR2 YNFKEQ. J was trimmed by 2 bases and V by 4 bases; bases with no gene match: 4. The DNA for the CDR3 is TGTGCCAGCAGCCCCTTGGACAGGGCCTACGAGCAGTACTTC. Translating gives CASSPLDRAYEQYF.

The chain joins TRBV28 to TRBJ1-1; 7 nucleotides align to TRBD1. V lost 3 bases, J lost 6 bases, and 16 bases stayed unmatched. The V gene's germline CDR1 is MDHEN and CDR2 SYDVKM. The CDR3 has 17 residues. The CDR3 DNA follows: TGTGCCAGCAGTTTTTTGGGCTCCGGCCAGGGGGTCGCTGAAGCTTTCTTT. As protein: CASSFLGSGQGVAEAFF.

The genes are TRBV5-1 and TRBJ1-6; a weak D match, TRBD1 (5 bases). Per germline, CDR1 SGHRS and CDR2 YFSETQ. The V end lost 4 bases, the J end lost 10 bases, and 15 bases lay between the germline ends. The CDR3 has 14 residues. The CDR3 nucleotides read TGCGCCAGCAGCACGGGGGGGATAGGGTCACCCCTCCACTTT. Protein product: CASSTGGIGSPLHF.

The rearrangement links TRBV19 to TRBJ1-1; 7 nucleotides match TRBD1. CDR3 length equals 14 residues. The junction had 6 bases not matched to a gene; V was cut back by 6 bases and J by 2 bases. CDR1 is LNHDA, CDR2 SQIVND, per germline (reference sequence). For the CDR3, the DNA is TGTGCCAGTAGACACCGGGACAGAAACACTGAAGCTTTCTTT. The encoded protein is CASRHRDRNTEAFF.

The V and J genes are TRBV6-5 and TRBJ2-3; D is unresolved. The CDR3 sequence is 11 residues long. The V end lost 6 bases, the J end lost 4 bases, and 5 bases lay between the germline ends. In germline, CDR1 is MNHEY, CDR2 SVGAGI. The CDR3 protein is CASRSPDTQYF. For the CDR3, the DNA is TGTGCCAGCAGGAGCCCAGATACGCAGTATTTT.

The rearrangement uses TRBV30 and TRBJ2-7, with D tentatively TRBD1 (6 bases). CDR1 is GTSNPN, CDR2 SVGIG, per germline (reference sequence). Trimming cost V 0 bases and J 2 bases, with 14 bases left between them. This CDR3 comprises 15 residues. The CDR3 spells CAWSVSFGTTYEQYF. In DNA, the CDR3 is TGTGCCTGGAGTGTAAGCTTCGGGACAACCTACGAGCAGTACTTC.

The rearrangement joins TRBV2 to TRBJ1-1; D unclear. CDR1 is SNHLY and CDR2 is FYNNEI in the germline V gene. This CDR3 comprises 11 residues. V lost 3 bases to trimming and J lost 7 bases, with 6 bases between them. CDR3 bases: TGTGCCAGCAGTGACTCGAGTGAAGCTTTCTTT. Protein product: CASSDSSEAFF.

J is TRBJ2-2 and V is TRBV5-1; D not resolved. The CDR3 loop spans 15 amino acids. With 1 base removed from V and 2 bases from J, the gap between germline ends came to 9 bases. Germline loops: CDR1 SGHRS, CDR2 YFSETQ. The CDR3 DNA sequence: TGCGCCAGCAGCTTGTTGACACAAAACACCGGGGAGCTGTTTTTT. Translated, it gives CASSLLTQNTGELFF.

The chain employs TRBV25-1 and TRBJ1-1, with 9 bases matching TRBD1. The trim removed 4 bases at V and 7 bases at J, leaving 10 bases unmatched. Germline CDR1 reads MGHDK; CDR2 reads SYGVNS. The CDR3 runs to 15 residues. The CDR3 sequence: CASSGGQGRVVEAFF. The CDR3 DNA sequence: TGTGCCAGCAGTGGAGGACAGGGGAGAGTAGTTGAAGCTTTCTTT.